This TCR beta chain came from a study of T cells in Graves' hyperthyroidism and ophthalmopathy. V shed 5 bases, J shed 5 bases, and the junction held 7 bases outside the gene matches. Germline lookup yields CDR1 SGHTA and CDR2 FQGNSA. This CDR3 spans 15 amino acids. In regard to this clonotype: One base away lies a much larger clone, so this may be a sequencing read error.

From RNA transcripts, TCR beta CDR3 regions were amplified. HTBI primers drove first-round RT-PCR of the TCR CDR3. TCRdb independently ran MiXCR on the multiplex PCR reads; one entry per CDR3 protein. The sample has about 290,000 distinct CDR3 sequences; roughly 13% are singletons. The chain links TRBV7-2 to TRBJ1-4; 8 nucleotides line up with TRBD1. The material sequenced was blood. The origin of this receptor is a woman aged 25 to 39 with Graves' hyperthyroidism that later progressed to Graves' ophthalmopathy. This chain's CDR3 is CASSPHTGGNEKLFF. Here the CDR3 DNA reads TGTGCCAGCAGCCCCCATACAGGGGGAAATGAAAAACTGTTTTTT.